This T cell receptor beta chain originates from a study of OX40 agonist ivuxolimab in advanced cancers. Study context: All patients had ivuxolimab intravenously every 2 weeks at 0.01 to 10 mg/kg.

The germline gives CDR1 MNHEY, CDR2 SMNVEV (reference sequence). The CDR3 extends over 15 amino acids. Trimming cost V 2 bases and J 6 bases; bases outside gene matches: 3. Points on this clone: Antigen specificity is unknown.

Using immunoSEQ multiplex PCR, the repertoire was profiled, and TCRdb retains in-frame clones only, with some absent. The repertoire has 65,000 to 75,000 clones, about 85% of them found once; the top ten carry approximately 2%. The study's findings and limits: Antigens targeted by the expanded peripheral T cells were not determined.

This material consisted of CD4+ or CD8+ T cells sorted from blood, taken in a trial of the OX40 agonist ivuxolimab. The J gene is TRBJ2-7, the V gene TRBV27, with TRBD2 matching over 14 bases. The receptor was isolated from an adult with an advanced solid tumor such as melanoma, head and neck, liver or kidney cancer. The CDR3 loop is CASSLRTSGRFEQYF. DNA of the CDR3: TGTGCCAGCAGTTTAAGGACTAGCGGGAGGTTCGAGCAGTACTTC.